The source of this T cell receptor (beta chain) is a study of blood T cell repertoires in COVID-19. Study-wide background: There were acute and convalescent COVID-19 samples, and they came from the United States, Italy and Spain.

Repertoires were generated with immunoSEQ multiplex PCR, while TCRdb's copy carries only in-frame clones and drops some. The repertoire has about 250,000 clones, roughly 87% of them found once; the top ten carry around 3%. Germline CDR1 reads SNHLY; CDR2 reads FYNNEI. This CDR3 is 14 amino acids long. V gave up 7 bases and J gave up 4 bases; unmatched junction bases: 6. This rearrangement joins TRBV2 to TRBJ1-2; 10 bases map to TRBD1. The clonotype comes from a man between 18 and 35 years old with active or convalescent COVID-19. What was sequenced was peripheral blood. The DNA of the CDR3 is TGTGCCAGCAAAGGGACAGGGGATCGCTATGGCTACACCTTC. Residues: CASKGTGDRYGYTF.